This T cell receptor (beta chain) originates from a study of cytotoxic CD8 clonotypes in ibrutinib-treated CLL. Across the whole study: Response material was collected after a median 12 months of treatment, range 6 to 36.

With cryopreserved PBMCs as the source, 2 to 2.5 micrograms of genomic DNA went to TCR beta libraries. As regards this clone: Its antigen is currently unknown.

The table came from immunoSEQ multiplex PCR; TCRdb's copy has only in-frame clones and leaves some out. The data contain 25,000 to 30,000 clones, roughly 60% of them singletons. The CDR3 contains 18 residues. General observations from the study: Public clonotypes proved infrequent, and on treatment they shrank or remained steady.

The sequence was collected from a human donor with chronic lymphocytic leukemia. This specimen consisted of PBMCs, obtained before ibrutinib treatment. The chain links TRBV21-1 to TRBJ1-5; the DNA was not used to check the table's D call, TRBD1. TRBV21-1 is listed as a pseudogene. CDR3 sequence: CASSKALGQPAGNQPQHF. CDR3 DNA: TGTGCCAGCAGCAAAGCGCTGGGACAGCCAGCGGGCAATCAGCCCCAGCATTTT.